One sample yielded the 11 T cell receptor beta chains listed below, sequenced in a study of cytomegalovirus exposure and HLA in healthy donors. The PCR had 60 Vbeta and 13 Jbeta primers. TCRdb's copy holds only in-frame clones and misses some; the assay was immunoSEQ multiplex PCR. The sample carries about 140,000 clones, roughly three fifths recorded once. The sample consisted of PBMCs. These receptors all stem from a male donor in good health and CMV-seronegative.

V usage is TRBV13 and J usage is TRBJ2-4; a weak D match, TRBD1 (6 bases). There are 14 residues in the CDR3. V was cut by 4 bases and J by 9 bases, with 16 bases left in between. Germline V gives CDR1 PRHDT, CDR2 FYEKMQ (reference sequence). In DNA, the CDR3 is TGTGCCAGCAGCTCAAACACAGGGTCTGCCATTCAGTACTTC. Its translation: CASSSNTGSAIQYF.

The chain combines TRBV29-1 with TRBJ1-1, with TRBD1 matching 8 bases. The ends lost 5 bases at V and 1 base at J; junction bases unmatched: 6. The CDR3 covers 14 residues. CDR1 and CDR2 from the germline V gene are SQVTM and ANQGSEA. The CDR3 DNA follows: TGCAGCGTTCCCCGGACAGGGACGAACACTGAAGCTTTCTTT. Translation gives CSVPRTGTNTEAFF.

This sequence joins TRBV28 and TRBJ2-7; 8 nucleotides agree with TRBD1. Germline V gives CDR1 MDHEN, CDR2 SYDVKM. V trimming: 6 bases; J trimming: 0 bases; junction bases outside the gene matches: 7. The CDR3 runs to 15 residues. The CDR3 loop reads CASRSTGAGSYEQYF. For the CDR3, the DNA is TGTGCCAGCAGATCGACAGGGGCGGGCTCCTACGAGCAGTACTTC.

The chain joins TRBV5-1 to TRBJ2-7; D not resolved. Germline values: CDR1 SGHRS, CDR2 YFSETQ. V was shortened by 1 base and J by 0 bases, with 8 bases between the two germline ends. The CDR3 runs 14 residues. In DNA, the CDR3 is TGCGCCAGCAGCTTGAACACGGGCTCCTACGAGCAGTACTTC. Its protein is CASSLNTGSYEQYF.

Turning to this clone: One end of the junction varies from germline; a read error may be responsible. The chain links TRBV7-9 to TRBJ2-3; no reliable D call. The CDR3 consists of 15 residues. Germline V gene data show CDR1 as SEHNR and CDR2 as FQNEAQ (reference sequence). CDR3 residues: CSSSLVGLSTDTQYF. CDR3 nucleotides: TGTTCCAGCAGCTTAGTTGGCCTTAGCACAGATACGCAGTATTTT.

This rearrangement joins TRBV28 to TRBJ1-1, with a weak D call TRBD1 (6 bases). Looked up from germline, CDR1 is MDHEN and CDR2 is SYDVKM. V gave up 5 bases and J gave up 5 bases, with 15 bases separating them. The CDR3 has 14 residues. CDR3 region: CASSLRTGFTEAFF. The CDR3 DNA reads TGTGCCAGCAGTCTCCGCACAGGGTTTACTGAAGCTTTCTTT.

This clone was counted a few times. The chain couples TRBV6-6 to TRBJ1-2; TRBD1 matches 8 bases. The CDR3 is made up of 13 amino acids. CDR1 MNHNY and CDR2 SVGAGI come from the germline V gene (reference sequence). Unmatched junction bases numbered 8, after V lost 6 bases and J lost 8 bases. This CDR3 reads CASSPDREGGYTF. DNA of the CDR3: TGTGCCAGCAGCCCGGACAGGGAGGGAGGCTACACCTTC.

V gene TRBV20-1 combines with J gene TRBJ2-3, with D hard to call. The length of the CDR3 is 11 residues. Trimming removed 7 bases at V and 6 bases at J, with 11 bases between. Germline CDR1 reads DFQATT; CDR2 reads SNEGSKA (reference sequence). The chain's CDR3 is CSVLVGDTQYF. In DNA, the CDR3 is TGCAGTGTGCTAGTGGGTGATACGCAGTATTTT.

This clone was found a few times. The chain is built from TRBV28 and TRBJ2-1; 8 nucleotides match TRBD2. The CDR3 has 14 residues. The V gene end was trimmed by 5 bases and the J gene end by 5 bases; junction bases not matched to a gene: 5. CDR1 is MDHEN and CDR2 is SYDVKM in the germline V gene. CDR3 DNA sequence: TGTGCCAGCAGTCCTCTCGGGGGGGACAATGAGCAGTTCTTC. Amino acids: CASSPLGGDNEQFF.

V gene TRBV9 combines with J gene TRBJ2-1; weak D call: TRBD2 (5 bases). This CDR3 region has 15 residues. Trimming left V 0 bases short and J 0 bases short, with 7 bases between. Germline CDR1 and CDR2: SGDLS and YYNGEE. CDR3 loop: CASSVEDFSYNEQFF. The CDR3 region has the DNA TGTGCCAGCAGCGTAGAGGACTTCTCCTACAATGAGCAGTTCTTC.

This chain joins TRBV2 and TRBJ2-1; TRBD2 aligns across 8 bases. V gave up 5 bases and J gave up 5 bases; unmatched junction bases: 5. The length of the CDR3 is 14 residues. CDR1 is SNHLY and CDR2 is FYNNEI in the germline V gene. CDR3 nucleotides: TGTGCCAGCAGTAGGGTAGCGGGGAACAATGAGCAGTTCTTC. Residues: CASSRVAGNNEQFF.